The 17 T cell receptor beta chains in this list originate from one sample, sequenced in a study of post-analysis software for immune sequencing data (dated by TCRdb to about 2015). Overall results and qualifications from the work: Significantly higher frequencies in patients than in controls were found for roughly 5 TRBV segments, including TRBV5-6, TRBV5-1 and TRBV20-1.

Their target antigens are unknown. The library was produced with PCR. Sequencing was carried out with an Illumina HiSeq 2500. To reduce PCR and sequencing biases, unique molecular identifiers were incorporated into the TCR beta cDNA libraries. Starting from the raw public reads, TCRdb applied fastp trimming at Q25, assembled clones with MiXCR and retained in-frame beta chains. Every CDR3 protein is listed once, alongside the most common genes and DNA of its rows. A total of 750,000 to 950,000 distinct CDR3 sequences appear in this sample, around 50% of them only once. 4.6% of the sample goes to the ten largest clones. The source material was blood. The receptors originated from a girl under 18 with multiple sclerosis.

The chain links TRBV5-1 to TRBJ2-1; D gene uncertain. V shed 6 bases and J shed 6 bases, with 16 bases lying between them. Germline values: CDR1 SGHRS, CDR2 YFSETQ. The length of the CDR3 is 14 residues. The CDR3 sequence: CASNTATGGNEQFF. CDR3 sequence (DNA): TGCGCCAGCAACACGGCCACGGGCGGCAATGAGCAGTTCTTC.

This clonotype has more than one count but fewer than ten. This sequence joins TRBV2 and TRBJ2-7; maybe TRBD2 (5 bases). V was cut by 6 bases and J by 7 bases, with 13 bases left in between. The length of the CDR3 is 12 residues. Germline loops: CDR1 SNHLY, CDR2 FYNNEI. CDR3 region: CASSGERTEQYF. In nucleotides, the CDR3 is TGTGCCAGCAGCGGGGAGCGGACTGAGCAGTACTTC.

This clonotype was seen a few times. Here the CDR3 DNA reads TGTGCCAGCAGTGGAGACTATGGCTACACCTTC. Its protein is CASSGDYGYTF. The chain recombines TRBV2 with TRBJ1-2; D uncertain. The CDR3 spans 11 residues. The germline V gene encodes CDR1 SNHLY and CDR2 FYNNEI. V lost 4 bases to trimming and J lost 3 bases, with 3 bases between them.

The chain recombines TRBV20-1 with TRBJ2-1; perhaps TRBD2 as D (6 bases). The V end was cut by 2 bases, the J end by 6 bases, with 17 bases between. CDR1 is DFQATT, CDR2 SNEGSKA, per germline (reference sequence). The length of the CDR3 is 15 residues. CDR3 residues: CSARSGTFYSNEQFF. The CDR3 nucleotides are TGCAGTGCTAGATCCGGGACTTTCTACTCCAATGAGCAGTTCTTC.

The table lists this clonotype with a few counts. The chain has TRBV7-3 and TRBJ1-1; possible D gene TRBD1, 6 bases. Trimming cost V 5 bases and J 0 bases, with 10 bases left between them. The CDR3 runs 14 residues. Germline V gene data show CDR1 as SGHTA and CDR2 as FQGTGA. The CDR3 region has the DNA TGTGCCAGCAGCCCCCAGGGGATGAACACTGAAGCTTTCTTT. This translates into CASSPQGMNTEAFF.

This clonotype has just a few counts. The CDR3 coding sequence is TGTGCCAGCAGCGGACAGTTTAATCAGCCCCAGCATTTT. It is translated as CASSGQFNQPQHF. The chain recombines TRBV6-1 with TRBJ1-5; D is possibly TRBD1 (6 bases). Trimming took 6 bases from V and 4 from J, leaving 10 bases between them. The CDR3 sequence is 13 residues long. The germline V gene encodes CDR1 MNHNS and CDR2 SASEGT.

The chain joins TRBV7-2 to TRBJ2-1, with D unresolved. The CDR3 runs 12 residues. Germline V CDR1 and CDR2: SGHTA, FQGNSA. V lost 6 bases, J lost 8 bases, and 11 bases lay in between. CDR3 sequence (DNA): TGTGCCAGCAGTCTCCCCCCGGATGAGCAGTTCTTC. This sequence encodes CASSLPPDEQFF.

V is TRBV4-2 and J is TRBJ2-7, with TRBD2 matching over 7 bases. In germline, CDR1 is LGHNA, CDR2 YNFKEQ. The CDR3 totals 15 residues. The V gene end was trimmed by 3 bases and the J gene end by 2 bases; junction bases not matched to a gene: 7. The CDR3 reads CASSQIAGATYEQYF. The DNA of the CDR3 is TGTGCCAGCAGCCAGATAGCGGGCGCTACCTACGAGCAGTACTTC.

The chain couples TRBV12-3 or TRBV12-4 to TRBJ2-3, with 11 bases aligning to TRBD2. Trimming at V came to 5 bases and at J to 2 bases, leaving 6 bases not matched to a gene. This CDR3 has 16 amino acids. The CDR3 loop is CASSLRLAGHTDTQYF. Here the CDR3 DNA reads TGTGCCAGCAGTCTCCGACTAGCGGGGCACACAGATACGCAGTATTTT.

This clonotype was counted between two and nine times. The J gene is TRBJ2-6, the V gene TRBV29-1; D unclear. The CDR3 has 17 amino acids. The germline V and J ends were trimmed by 0 bases and 2 bases, with 14 bases remaining between them. In germline, CDR1 is SQVTM, CDR2 ANQGSEA. CDR3 in DNA: TGCAGCGTTGAAGATCTATCCGGCGGTACTGGGGCCAACGTCCTGACTTTC. This sequence encodes CSVEDLSGGTGANVLTF.

The chain recombines TRBV2 with TRBJ1-6, with unresolved D. The germline V and J ends were trimmed by 7 bases and 9 bases, with 16 bases remaining between them. The CDR3 sequence is 14 residues long. Germline-derived CDR1 and CDR2 are SNHLY and FYNNEI. The CDR3 DNA reads TGTGCCAGCACCGAATCGGGGATCGGTTCACCCCTCCACTTT. It specifies CASTESGIGSPLHF.

The gene calls are TRBV2 and TRBJ1-1; D not resolved. Germline assignment: CDR1 SNHLY and CDR2 FYNNEI. The CDR3 has 13 residues. V gave up 11 bases and J gave up 0 bases, with 13 bases separating them. Here the CDR3 reads CASGAGMNTEAFF. The CDR3 region has the DNA TGTGCCTCGGGCGCAGGAATGAACACTGAAGCTTTCTTT.

V and J are TRBV29-1 and TRBJ2-7; D is ambiguous. Between the trimmed V and J ends, which lost 4 bases and 3 bases, there was a span of 13 bases. This CDR3 has 13 residues. Germline V gene sequence: CDR1 SQVTM, CDR2 ANQGSEA. Here the CDR3 DNA reads TGCAGCGTTGGGACCTTTGGTAACTACGAGCAGTACTTC. Translated: CSVGTFGNYEQYF.

V gene TRBV7-3 combines with J gene TRBJ2-2; D not resolved. Germline V lookup: CDR1 SGHTA, CDR2 FQGTGA. V lost 4 bases and J lost 7, with 7 bases in between. CDR3 length: 12 amino acids. CDR3 sequence reads: CASSYSVGELFF. DNA of the CDR3: TGTGCCAGCAGCTACTCGGTCGGGGAGCTGTTTTTT.

There are a few counts of this clonotype. This chain links TRBV20-1 with TRBJ2-7; D possibly corresponds to TRBD2 (6 bases). This CDR3 has 12 residues. The germline V gene has CDR1 DFQATT and CDR2 SNEGSKA (reference sequence). The V gene lost 1 base and the J gene lost 6 bases, with 10 bases spanning the gap. The CDR3 region has the DNA TGCAGTGCTAGAGGATTGGGGGGCGAGCAGTACTTC. This gives the protein CSARGLGGEQYF.

Comments on this clonotype: Germline and junction disagree at one end, which may indicate a read error. The chain is built from TRBV5-1 and TRBJ1-1; the D is unclear. Looked up from germline, CDR1 is SGHRS and CDR2 is YFSETQ. The CDR3 contains 13 residues. The CDR3: CASSLVPNTETFF. CDR3 sequence (DNA): TGCGCCAGCAGCTTGGTACCGAACACTGAAACTTTCTTT.

This chain links TRBV20-1 with TRBJ2-1; D possibly corresponds to TRBD2 (5 bases). V was cut by 0 bases and J by 1 base, with 19 bases left in between. The CDR3 extends over 18 amino acids. Germline V gene data show CDR1 as DFQATT and CDR2 as SNEGSKA (reference sequence). The CDR3 nucleotides are TGCAGTGCTAGAGACCGGTCTGGGAGCGGACCGTCCTACAATGAGCAGTTCTTC. Translated, it gives CSARDRSGSGPSYNEQFF.